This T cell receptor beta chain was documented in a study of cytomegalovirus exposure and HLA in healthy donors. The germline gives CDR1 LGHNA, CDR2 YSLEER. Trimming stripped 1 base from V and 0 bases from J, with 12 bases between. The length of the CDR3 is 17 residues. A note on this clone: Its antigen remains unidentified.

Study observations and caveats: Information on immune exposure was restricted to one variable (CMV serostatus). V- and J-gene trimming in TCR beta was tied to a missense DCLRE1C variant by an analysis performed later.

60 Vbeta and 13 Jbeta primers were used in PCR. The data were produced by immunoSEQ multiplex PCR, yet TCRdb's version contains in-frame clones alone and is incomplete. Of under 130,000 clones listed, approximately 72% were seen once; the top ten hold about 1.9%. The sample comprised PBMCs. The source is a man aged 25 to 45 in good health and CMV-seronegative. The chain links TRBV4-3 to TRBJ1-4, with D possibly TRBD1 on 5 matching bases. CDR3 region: CASSQGQGPATNEKLFF. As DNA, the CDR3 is TGCGCCAGCAGCCAAGGCCAGGGCCCTGCAACTAATGAAAAACTGTTTTTT.